The 23 T cell receptor beta chains below were found in one sample sequenced in a study of shared clonotypes between healthy human individuals (dated by TCRdb to about 2020). Library generation was performed with the immunoSEQ multiplex PCR assay. TCRdb holds this immuneACCESS table with in-frame rearrangements only. Some clones are missing; in checked studies, unresolved V genes explain under half, and the rest has no known cause. A total of fewer than 3 million clones appear in this sample, less than 95% of them only once. The top ten hold 0.3% to 0.4% of the sample. The sequenced sample was naive CD4+ T cells from PBMCs. The sample's cell subset or site label, decoded: CD45RA+ positively selected. These TCRs come from a young man in good health. Some clones in this sample may be carry-over from other donors' samples.

This chain joins TRBV9 and TRBJ1-3; 8 bases are a match to TRBD1. This CDR3 comprises 14 residues. Trimming removed 0 bases from V and 11 bases from J; junction bases left unmatched: 7. The germline V gene encodes CDR1 SGDLS and CDR2 YYNGEE. The chain's CDR3 is CASSVAAGGSPIYF. The CDR3 DNA is TGTGCCAGCAGCGTAGCGGCAGGGGGCTCTCCCATATATTTT.

V and J are TRBV5-1 and TRBJ2-7, with D perhaps given as TRBD1 or TRBD2 (7 bases each). Trimming removed 0 bases at V and 2 bases at J, with 12 bases between. The germline V gene has CDR1 SGHRS and CDR2 YFSETQ. The CDR3 is 15 amino acids. CDR3 amino acids: CASSLGPGGAYEQYF. The CDR3 nucleotides read TGCGCCAGCAGCTTGGGGCCAGGGGGGGCCTACGAGCAGTACTTC.

V is TRBV28 and J is TRBJ2-1, with 8 positions matching TRBD2. V lost 5 bases, J lost 5 bases, and 8 bases stayed unmatched. Germline lookup yields CDR1 MDHEN and CDR2 SYDVKM. The CDR3 runs 15 residues. The CDR3 DNA reads TGTGCCAGCAGTGGGGCTAGCGGGCCCAACAATGAGCAGTTCTTC. Translating it yields CASSGASGPNNEQFF.

With regard to this clone: This sample includes further DNA sequences coding for the same CDR3. This sequence joins TRBV9 and TRBJ2-3, with TRBD2 matching over 8 bases. CDR1 is SGDLS and CDR2 is YYNGEE in the germline V gene. J gave up 4 bases and V 2 bases, and 6 bases lay outside the gene matches. CDR3 size: 15 residues. CDR3 amino acids: CASSVLGLESDTQYF. The CDR3 DNA reads TGTGCCAGCAGCGTGTTGGGACTAGAATCAGATACGCAGTATTTT.

The chain uses TRBV5-1 and TRBJ2-1, with 16 bases aligning to TRBD2. The CDR3 length is 16 residues. Looked up from germline, CDR1 is SGHRS and CDR2 is YFSETQ. V lost 0 bases and J lost 8; bases outside the gene matches: 2. CDR3 nucleotide sequence: TGCGCCAGCAGCTTGGCGGGACTAGCGGGAGGGCATGAGCAGTTCTTC. Its translation: CASSLAGLAGGHEQFF.

This clone has only one observation. The chain carries TRBV5-5 and TRBJ2-5; no firm D call. V was shortened by 1 base and J by 1 base, with 5 bases between the two germline ends. Germline CDR1 and CDR2: SGHKS and YYEKEE (reference sequence). CDR3 size: 13 residues. In DNA, the CDR3 is TGTGCCAGCAGCTTGTTAGTCCAAGAGACCCAGTACTTC. This gives the protein CASSLLVQETQYF.

V usage is TRBV28 and J usage is TRBJ1-1, with TRBD1 matching 7 bases. Unmatched junction bases numbered 9, after V lost 5 bases and J lost 3 bases. Germline V gene lookup returns CDR1 MDHEN and CDR2 SYDVKM. This CDR3 region has 15 residues. The DNA of the CDR3 is TGTGCCAGCAGTCTTCACAGGGGTTCGGACACTGAAGCTTTCTTT. This gives the protein CASSLHRGSDTEAFF.

This chain links TRBV6-1 with TRBJ1-1, with no clear D. Trimming pared 6 bases from V and 1 base from J, leaving 12 bases between. CDR1 and CDR2 from the germline V gene are MNHNS and SASEGT. The CDR3 consists of 14 residues. The CDR3 reads CASSRSGTNTEAFF. The CDR3 DNA reads as TGTGCCAGCAGCCGCTCAGGAACGAACACTGAAGCTTTCTTT.

This clone has just a few counts. The same CDR3 also results from other DNA sequences found in this sample. V and J are TRBV11-3 and TRBJ2-1; 8 bases agree with TRBD1. V trimming: 5 bases; J trimming: 0 bases; junction bases outside the gene matches: 3. This CDR3 comprises 15 residues. The germline V gene encodes CDR1 SGHNT and CDR2 YENEEA. The DNA for the CDR3 is TGTGCCAGCAGCAAAGGACAGGGCTCCTACAATGAGCAGTTCTTC. Translated: CASSKGQGSYNEQFF.

The chain employs TRBV28 and TRBJ2-7, with no clear D. Germline V gives CDR1 MDHEN, CDR2 SYDVKM. The CDR3 is 12 amino acids. With 6 bases removed from V and 3 bases from J, the gap between germline ends came to 9 bases. CDR3 loop: CASRDVNYEQYF. In DNA, the CDR3 is TGTGCCAGCAGGGACGTAAACTACGAGCAGTACTTC.

This clone has a single count. The rearrangement joins TRBV11-2 to TRBJ2-7; TRBD2 matches at 7 bases. Germline-derived CDR1 and CDR2 are SGHAT and FQNNGV. The CDR3 extends over 16 amino acids. The trim removed 2 bases at V and 1 base at J, leaving 8 bases unmatched. Written as DNA, the CDR3 is TGTGCCAGCAGCTTATGGTCGGGCGGGAGTTCCTACGAGCAGTACTTC. Protein sequence: CASSLWSGGSSYEQYF.

The genes are TRBV19 and TRBJ1-4, with unresolved D. Looked up from germline, CDR1 is LNHDA and CDR2 is SQIVND (reference sequence). The CDR3 has 16 amino acids. Trimming removed 0 bases at V and 2 bases at J, with 10 bases between. The CDR3 here is CASSIDREVTNEKLFF. The CDR3 DNA sequence: TGTGCCAGTAGTATAGACAGAGAAGTGACTAATGAAAAACTGTTTTTT. Combining the CDR3 with reference TRBV19 and TRBJ1-4 gives the whole variable domain DGGITQSPKYLFRKEGQNVTLSCEQNLNHDAMYWYRQDPGQGLRLIYYSQIVNDFQKGDIAEGYSVSREKKESFPLTVTSAQKNPTAFYLCASSIDREVTNEKLFFGSGTQLSVL.

V and J are TRBV18 and TRBJ2-1; D ambiguous. This CDR3 is built from 13 residues. Looked up from germline, CDR1 is KGHSH and CDR2 is LQKENI. The V gene lost 1 base and the J gene lost 5 bases, with 6 bases spanning the gap. This chain's CDR3 is CASSPHVDNEQFF. CDR3 DNA sequence: TGTGCCAGCTCACCACATGTCGACAATGAGCAGTTCTTC.

The chain has TRBV2 and TRBJ1-1; D unresolved. V gave up 6 bases and J gave up 3 bases, with 11 bases separating them. Germline V gives CDR1 SNHLY, CDR2 FYNNEI. The length of the CDR3 is 13 residues. The CDR3 nucleotides are TGTGCCAGCAGCCTCTCCGGGGACACTGAAGCTTTCTTT. Protein sequence: CASSLSGDTEAFF.

This sequence joins TRBV5-1 and TRBJ2-7, with 7 bases matching TRBD2. With V trimmed by 1 base and J by 3 bases, 7 bases remained unmatched. In germline, CDR1 is SGHRS, CDR2 YFSETQ. The CDR3 totals 15 residues. For the CDR3, the DNA is TGCGCCAGCAGCTTGAACTTAGCGGGCCTCTACGAGCAGTACTTC. Protein product: CASSLNLAGLYEQYF.

The chain carries TRBV6-5 and TRBJ1-1; TRBD1 might be the D (6 bases). Germline assignment: CDR1 MNHEY and CDR2 SVGAGI. CDR3 length: 13 amino acids. With 6 bases removed from V and 2 bases from J, the gap between germline ends came to 10 bases. The chain's CDR3 is CASRGALNTEAFF. The DNA for the CDR3 is TGTGCCAGCAGGGGGGCCCTTAACACTGAAGCTTTCTTT.

The CDR3 region is CASSLSPSYEQYF. In DNA, the CDR3 is TGCGCCAGCAGCTTGTCCCCGAGCTACGAGCAGTACTTC. The chain couples TRBV5-1 to TRBJ2-7; unclear D gene. Germline CDR1 and CDR2: SGHRS and YFSETQ. CDR3 size: 13 residues. V lost 1 base and J 3 bases, leaving 8 bases between the germline ends.

Only one count was recorded for this clone. The chain combines TRBV5-1 with TRBJ1-2; 8 nucleotides align to TRBD1. The V segment lost 4 bases and the J segment 5 bases; nucleotides outside the gene matches: 7. This CDR3 is built from 14 residues. Per the germline V gene, CDR1 is SGHRS and CDR2 is YFSETQ. This chain's CDR3 is CASSNDRGGYGYTF. CDR3 DNA: TGCGCCAGCAGCAACGACAGGGGTGGGTATGGCTACACCTTC.

This chain connects TRBV7-2 to TRBJ2-3, with 8 bases matching TRBD1. This CDR3 has 15 amino acids. The V gene end was trimmed by 3 bases and the J gene end by 7 bases; junction bases not matched to a gene: 9. CDR1 is SGHTA and CDR2 is FQGNSA in the germline V gene. Written as DNA, the CDR3 is TGTGCCAGCAGCTTGGGCACAGGGGGTGGGTATACGCAGTATTTT. This gives the protein CASSLGTGGGYTQYF.

The rearrangement uses TRBV9 and TRBJ1-2, with 7 nucleotides matching TRBD1. This CDR3 contains 16 residues. The germline V gene has CDR1 SGDLS and CDR2 YYNGEE. V shed 0 bases, J shed 1 base, and the junction held 6 bases outside the gene matches. The CDR3 nucleotides read TGTGCCAGCAGCGTAGGAGGGACAGCGAATAACTATGGCTACACCTTC. Translation: CASSVGGTANNYGYTF.

In its sample, this clone was seen once. The V and J genes are TRBV5-1 and TRBJ1-1; the D is unclear. With 0 bases removed from V and 6 bases from J, the gap between germline ends came to 9 bases. Looked up from germline, CDR1 is SGHRS and CDR2 is YFSETQ. The CDR3 loop spans 13 amino acids. In nucleotides, the CDR3 is TGCGCCAGCAGCTTGGAACCCTCAGCTGAAGCTTTCTTT. This gives the protein CASSLEPSAEAFF.

This chain links TRBV4-1 with TRBJ2-5; the match to TRBD1 covers 7 bases. TRBJ2-7 matches the DNA end more closely, so the J call is doubtful. The CDR3 spans 14 residues. Germline CDR1 MGHRA, CDR2 YSYEKL. The chain's CDR3 is CASSRSTGSNEQYF. CDR3 sequence (DNA): TGCGCCAGCAGCCGCTCGACAGGGTCTAACGAGCAGTACTTC.

The rearrangement uses TRBV4-3 and TRBJ2-7; the D gene is possibly TRBD1 (6 bases). Germline V lookup: CDR1 LGHNA, CDR2 YSLEER. Trimming took 4 bases from V and 2 from J, leaving 15 bases between them. CDR3 size: 15 residues. The CDR3 protein is CASSLNRVRAYEQYF. The CDR3 DNA is TGCGCCAGCAGCCTTAACAGGGTAAGGGCCTACGAGCAGTACTTC.